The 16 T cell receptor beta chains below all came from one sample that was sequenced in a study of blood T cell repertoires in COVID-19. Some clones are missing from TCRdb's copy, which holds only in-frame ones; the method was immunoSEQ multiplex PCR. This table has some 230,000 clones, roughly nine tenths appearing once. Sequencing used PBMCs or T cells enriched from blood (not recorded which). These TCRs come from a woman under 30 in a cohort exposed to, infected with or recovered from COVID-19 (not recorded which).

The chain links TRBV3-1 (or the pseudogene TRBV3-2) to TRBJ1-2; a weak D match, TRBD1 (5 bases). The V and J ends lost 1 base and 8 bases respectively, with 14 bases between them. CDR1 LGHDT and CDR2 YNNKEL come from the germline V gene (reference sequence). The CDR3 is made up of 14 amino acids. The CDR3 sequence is CASSQGGGERGYTF. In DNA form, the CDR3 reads TGTGCCAGCAGCCAAGGAGGAGGGGAGCGGGGCTACACCTTC.

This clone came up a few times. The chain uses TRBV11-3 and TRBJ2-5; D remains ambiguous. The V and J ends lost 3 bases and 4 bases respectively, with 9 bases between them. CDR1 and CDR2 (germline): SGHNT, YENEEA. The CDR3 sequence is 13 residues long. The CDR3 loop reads CASSLGSGETQYF. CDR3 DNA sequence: TGTGCCAGCAGCTTGGGCTCTGGAGAGACCCAGTACTTC.

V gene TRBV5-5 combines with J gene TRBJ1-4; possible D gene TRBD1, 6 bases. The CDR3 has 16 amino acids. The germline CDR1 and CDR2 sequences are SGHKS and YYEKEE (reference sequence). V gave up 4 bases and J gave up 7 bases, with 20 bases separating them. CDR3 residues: CASSPVAGEKGEKLFF. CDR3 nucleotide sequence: TGTGCCAGCAGCCCCGTGGCAGGGGAGAAGGGTGAAAAACTGTTTTTT.

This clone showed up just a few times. CDR3 nucleotides: TGCGCCAGCAGCCCGGAGAGGGACTACTACGAGCAGTACTTC. It codes for CASSPERDYYEQYF. The gene calls are TRBV4-1 and TRBJ2-7, with TRBD2 identical over 7 bases. Germline V lookup: CDR1 MGHRA, CDR2 YSYEKL. After removal of 4 bases from V and 3 bases from J, the junction contained 6 bases not matched to a gene. This CDR3 spans 14 amino acids.

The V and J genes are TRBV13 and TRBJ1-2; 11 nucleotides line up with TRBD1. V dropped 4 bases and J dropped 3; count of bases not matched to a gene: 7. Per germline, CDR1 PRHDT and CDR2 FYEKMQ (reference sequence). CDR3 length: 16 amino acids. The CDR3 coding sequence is TGTGCCAGCAGCTCCGAGGGACAGGGGGTCGACTATGGCTACACCTTC. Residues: CASSSEGQGVDYGYTF.

CDR3 DNA: TGTGCCAGCATTACCACCGGGACAGGGGTTTTTAATGAGCAGTTCTTC. Translation: CASITTGTGVFNEQFF. The chain employs TRBV27 and TRBJ2-1; TRBD1 aligns across 10 bases. The CDR3 has 16 residues. J gave up 7 bases and V 7 bases, and 13 bases lay outside the gene matches. The germline V gene has CDR1 MNHEY and CDR2 SMNVEV (reference sequence).

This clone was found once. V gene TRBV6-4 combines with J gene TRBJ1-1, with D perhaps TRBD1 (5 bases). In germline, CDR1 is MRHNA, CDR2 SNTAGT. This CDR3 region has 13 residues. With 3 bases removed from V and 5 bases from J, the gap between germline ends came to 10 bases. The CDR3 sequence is CASSEARGTEAFF. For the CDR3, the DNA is TGTGCCAGCAGTGAGGCAAGGGGAACTGAAGCTTTCTTT.

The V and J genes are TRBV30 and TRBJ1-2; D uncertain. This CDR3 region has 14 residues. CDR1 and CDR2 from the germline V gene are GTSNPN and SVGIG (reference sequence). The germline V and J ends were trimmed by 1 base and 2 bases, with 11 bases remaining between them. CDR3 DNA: TGTGCCTGGAGTGCCCATAGAGCGAACTATGGCTACACCTTC. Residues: CAWSAHRANYGYTF.

CDR3 DNA sequence: TGTGCCAGCAGCGTCTACGAGCAGTACTTC. It encodes CASSVYEQYF. The V gene is TRBV2, the J gene TRBJ2-7; D remains ambiguous. CDR1 and CDR2 from the germline V gene are SNHLY and FYNNEI. The V gene lost 6 bases and the J gene lost 3 bases, with 3 bases spanning the gap. This CDR3 has 10 residues.

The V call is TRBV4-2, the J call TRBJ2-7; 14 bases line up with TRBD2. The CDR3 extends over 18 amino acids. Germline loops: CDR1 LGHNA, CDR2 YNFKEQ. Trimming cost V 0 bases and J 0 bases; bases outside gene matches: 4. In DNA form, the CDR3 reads TGTGCCAGCAGCCAAGAGGGGACTAGCGGGGGCCCCTCCTACGAGCAGTACTTC. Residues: CASSQEGTSGGPSYEQYF.

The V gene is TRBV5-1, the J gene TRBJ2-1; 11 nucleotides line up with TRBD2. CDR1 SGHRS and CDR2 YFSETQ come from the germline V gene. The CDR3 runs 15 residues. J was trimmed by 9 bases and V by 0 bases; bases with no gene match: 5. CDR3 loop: CASSLELAGAGEQFF. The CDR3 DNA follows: TGCGCCAGCAGCTTGGAACTAGCGGGGGCGGGTGAGCAGTTCTTC.

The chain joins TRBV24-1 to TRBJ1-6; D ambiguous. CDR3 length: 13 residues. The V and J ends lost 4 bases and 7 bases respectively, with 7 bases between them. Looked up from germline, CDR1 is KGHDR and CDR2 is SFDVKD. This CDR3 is CATSEFENSPLHF. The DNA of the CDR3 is TGTGCCACCAGTGAGTTTGAGAATTCACCCCTCCACTTT.

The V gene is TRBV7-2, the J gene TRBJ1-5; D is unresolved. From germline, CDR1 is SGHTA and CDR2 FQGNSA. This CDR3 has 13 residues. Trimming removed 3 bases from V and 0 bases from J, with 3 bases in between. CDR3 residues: CASSFYSNQPQHF. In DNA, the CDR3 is TGTGCCAGCAGCTTTTATAGCAATCAGCCCCAGCATTTT. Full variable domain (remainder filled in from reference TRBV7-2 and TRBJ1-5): GAGVSQSPSNKVTEKGKDVELRCDPISGHTALYWYRQSLGQGLEFLIYFQGNSAPDKSGLPSDRFSAERTGGSVSTLTIQRTQQEDSAVYLCASSFYSNQPQHFGDGTRLSIL.

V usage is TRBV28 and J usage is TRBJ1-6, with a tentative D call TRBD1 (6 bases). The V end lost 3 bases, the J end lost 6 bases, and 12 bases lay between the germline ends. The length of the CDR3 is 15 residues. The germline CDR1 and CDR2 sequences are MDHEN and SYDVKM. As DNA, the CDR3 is TGTGCCAGCAGTTTTAAAGGACAGCTTAATTCACCCCTCCACTTT. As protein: CASSFKGQLNSPLHF.

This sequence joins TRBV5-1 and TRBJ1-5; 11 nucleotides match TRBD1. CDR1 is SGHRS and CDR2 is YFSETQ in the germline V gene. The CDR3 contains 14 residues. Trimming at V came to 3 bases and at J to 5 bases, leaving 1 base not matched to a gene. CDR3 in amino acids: CASSSGQGDQPQHF. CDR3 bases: TGCGCCAGCAGCTCGGGACAGGGGGATCAGCCCCAGCATTTT.

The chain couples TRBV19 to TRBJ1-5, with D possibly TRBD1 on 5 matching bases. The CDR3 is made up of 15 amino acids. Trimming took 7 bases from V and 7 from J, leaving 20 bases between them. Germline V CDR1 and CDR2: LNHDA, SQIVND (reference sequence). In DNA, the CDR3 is TGTGCCAGTAACTCCCTGGGGGGTCTCGGCCAGCCCCAGCATTTT. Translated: CASNSLGGLGQPQHF.